The rows below give T cell receptor beta chains drawn from one sample of a study of cytomegalovirus exposure and HLA in healthy donors. TCRdb keeps only in-frame clones here, not all; method: immunoSEQ multiplex PCR. The profile covers 130,000 to 150,000 clones, with about 91% appearing a single time and about 8.2% taken by the ten largest. Sequencing was carried out using PBMCs. The receptor set was obtained from a woman aged 18-35 years in good health and CMV-seropositive. The CDR3 runs from the conserved cysteine through the conserved F or W. D genes are given only for firm matches. Where a row states a size, it is once, few, many or the class of an expanded clone; other rows omit it.

clone_size: .; d_call: .; v_call: TRBV28; j_call: TRBJ1-6; cdr3_aa: CASSLNGPHRLNSPLHF; cdr3_nt: TGTGCCAGCAGTTTAAACGGGCCTCACCGACTAAATTCACCCCTCCACTTT
clone_size: .; d_call: .; v_call: TRBV15; j_call: TRBJ1-4; cdr3_aa: CATSRVEWAATNEKLFF; cdr3_nt: TGTGCCACCAGCAGAGTTGAGTGGGCCGCAACTAATGAAAAACTGTTTTTT
clone_size: once; d_call: .; v_call: TRBV6-1; j_call: TRBJ2-4; cdr3_aa: CASSERGIQYF; cdr3_nt: TGTGCCAGCAGTGAACGAGGCATTCAGTACTTC
clone_size: .; d_call: .; v_call: TRBV11-2; j_call: TRBJ2-1; cdr3_aa: CASSPTGDGGLQYEQFF; cdr3_nt: TGTGCCAGCAGCCCGACAGGGGACGGGGGGTTACAATATGAGCAGTTCTTC
clone_size: .; d_call: .; v_call: TRBV30; j_call: TRBJ1-2; cdr3_aa: CAWSVSGVDAYTF; cdr3_nt: TGTGCCTGGAGCGTCTCAGGGGTTGATGCCTACACCTTC
clone_size: .; d_call: TRBD2; v_call: TRBV28; j_call: TRBJ2-1; cdr3_aa: CASRLGGGYSNEQFF; cdr3_nt: TGTGCCAGCAGGCTTGGGGGGGGGTACTCCAATGAGCAGTTCTTC
clone_size: .; d_call: .; v_call: TRBV4-2; j_call: TRBJ1-2; cdr3_aa: CASSLDRIPPDGYTF; cdr3_nt: TGTGCCAGCAGCCTAGACAGGATTCCCCCGGATGGCTACACCTTC
clone_size: .; d_call: .; v_call: TRBV28; j_call: TRBJ2-7; cdr3_aa: CASSFGTTLSYEQYF; cdr3_nt: TGTGCCAGCAGTTTCGGGACAACCCTCTCCTACGAGCAGTACTTC
clone_size: .; d_call: .; v_call: TRBV5-1; j_call: TRBJ2-5; cdr3_aa: CASSLLRRETQYF; cdr3_nt: TGCGCCAGCAGCTTGTTGCGGAGAGAGACCCAGTACTTC
clone_size: .; d_call: TRBD2; v_call: TRBV30; j_call: TRBJ2-5; cdr3_aa: CAWTGTSGGTQYF; cdr3_nt: TGTGCCTGGACGGGGACTAGCGGGGGGACCCAGTACTTC
clone_size: once; d_call: .; v_call: TRBV2; j_call: TRBJ1-5; cdr3_aa: CASSPEGNQPQHF; cdr3_nt: TGTGCCAGCTCGCCCGAGGGCAATCAGCCCCAGCATTTT
clone_size: once; d_call: .; v_call: TRBV15; j_call: TRBJ2-3; cdr3_aa: CATSRGVREATQYF; cdr3_nt: TGTGCCACCAGCAGAGGGGTCAGGGAGGCCACGCAGTATTTT
clone_size: few; d_call: TRBD2; v_call: TRBV9; j_call: TRBJ2-1; cdr3_aa: CASSRPRGGGGYNEQFF; cdr3_nt: TGTGCCAGCAGCCGCCCAAGGGGCGGCGGGGGATACAATGAGCAGTTCTTC
clone_size: .; d_call: TRBD1; v_call: TRBV30; j_call: TRBJ2-2; cdr3_aa: CAGDVGQGRIGELFF; cdr3_nt: TGTGCCGGAGATGTGGGACAGGGGAGGATCGGGGAGCTGTTTTTT
clone_size: .; d_call: TRBD1; v_call: TRBV5-6; j_call: TRBJ2-2; cdr3_aa: CASSYTTGVFTGELFF; cdr3_nt: TGTGCCAGCAGCTATACGACAGGGGTGTTCACCGGGGAGCTGTTTTTT
clone_size: few; d_call: .; v_call: TRBV6-1; j_call: TRBJ1-2; cdr3_aa: CASSEAGLNGLWGYTF; cdr3_nt: TGTGCCAGCAGTGAAGCGGGGCTGAACGGGTTGTGGGGCTACACCTTC
clone_size: .; d_call: TRBD2; v_call: TRBV7-6; j_call: TRBJ2-1; cdr3_aa: CASSLSGGAFIEQFF; cdr3_nt: TGTGCCAGCAGCCTTAGCGGGGGGGCTTTTATTGAGCAGTTCTTC
clone_size: once; d_call: TRBD1; v_call: TRBV7-2; j_call: TRBJ2-1; cdr3_aa: CASSPRQGAGYNEQFF; cdr3_nt: TGTGCCAGCAGCCCCCGACAGGGGGCGGGTTACAATGAGCAGTTCTTC
clone_size: once; d_call: TRBD2; v_call: TRBV11-3; j_call: TRBJ2-1; cdr3_aa: CASSLDGARAGGNNEQFF; cdr3_nt: TGTGCCAGCAGCTTAGATGGGGCCCGGGCGGGGGGTAACAATGAGCAGTTCTTC
clone_size: .; d_call: TRBD2; v_call: TRBV18; j_call: TRBJ2-3; cdr3_aa: CASSKRGADTQYF; cdr3_nt: TGTGCCAGCTCCAAGCGGGGCGCAGATACGCAGTATTTT
clone_size: .; d_call: TRBD1; v_call: TRBV7-3; j_call: TRBJ1-1; cdr3_aa: CASSKDRGRSEAFF; cdr3_nt: TGTGCCAGCAGCAAGGACAGGGGAAGGTCTGAAGCTTTCTTT
clone_size: .; d_call: .; v_call: TRBV30; j_call: TRBJ1-1; cdr3_aa: CAWNIVGGKGTEAFF; cdr3_nt: TGTGCCTGGAATATAGTGGGAGGGAAGGGGACTGAAGCTTTCTTT
clone_size: .; d_call: .; v_call: TRBV7-9; j_call: TRBJ2-1; cdr3_aa: CASSPGLAVSSYNEQFF; cdr3_nt: TGTGCCAGCAGCCCAGGGCTGGCGGTTAGCTCCTACAATGAGCAGTTCTTC
clone_size: few; d_call: .; v_call: TRBV5-5; j_call: TRBJ1-6; cdr3_aa: CASSLEIGRLVSPLHF; cdr3_nt: TGTGCCAGCAGCTTGGAGATCGGCAGGCTGGTATCACCCCTCCACTTT
clone_size: .; d_call: TRBD2; v_call: TRBV9; j_call: TRBJ2-7; cdr3_aa: CASSQTAGGLFYEQYF; cdr3_nt: TGTGCCAGCAGCCAAACGGCGGGGGGTCTTTTTTACGAGCAGTACTTC
clone_size: .; d_call: TRBD1; v_call: TRBV29-1; j_call: TRBJ2-3; cdr3_aa: CSVGGRTGQNTQYF; cdr3_nt: TGCAGCGTTGGTGGAAGGACAGGACAGAATACGCAGTATTTT
clone_size: .; d_call: TRBD1; v_call: TRBV5-6; j_call: TRBJ1-1; cdr3_aa: CASSMGQVVAFF; cdr3_nt: TGTGCCAGCAGCATGGGACAGGTGGTCGCTTTCTTT
clone_size: .; d_call: .; v_call: TRBV14; j_call: TRBJ1-2; cdr3_aa: CASSSQLLGRYGYTF; cdr3_nt: TGTGCCAGCAGCTCCCAACTCCTGGGGCGCTATGGCTACACCTTC
clone_size: .; d_call: .; v_call: TRBV2; j_call: TRBJ1-5; cdr3_aa: CASGAGRSNQPQHF; cdr3_nt: TGTGCCAGCGGGGCAGGGAGGAGCAATCAGCCCCAGCATTTT
clone_size: .; d_call: .; v_call: TRBV11-2; j_call: TRBJ2-1; cdr3_aa: CASSLVEGGEQFF; cdr3_nt: TGTGCCAGCAGCTTAGTCGAAGGGGGTGAGCAGTTCTTC
clone_size: .; d_call: .; v_call: TRBV14; j_call: TRBJ1-6; cdr3_aa: CASSRDSTYSPLHF; cdr3_nt: TGTGCCAGCAGTCGGGACTCTACGTATTCACCCCTCCACTTT
clone_size: .; d_call: TRBD1; v_call: TRBV16; j_call: TRBJ1-4; cdr3_aa: CASSQQGTAGGEKLFF; cdr3_nt: TGTGCCAGCAGCCAACAAGGGACAGCGGGGGGTGAAAAACTGTTTTTT
clone_size: .; d_call: .; v_call: TRBV9; j_call: TRBJ1-4; cdr3_aa: CASSASGSGREKLFF; cdr3_nt: TGTGCCAGCAGCGCCTCCGGGTCGGGAAGGGAAAAACTGTTTTTT
clone_size: .; d_call: .; v_call: TRBV4-1; j_call: TRBJ2-2; cdr3_aa: CASSHPRVGRRVARDTGELFF; cdr3_nt: TGCGCCAGCAGCCATCCTCGAGTGGGTAGGCGGGTAGCTCGGGACACCGGGGAGCTGTTTTTT
clone_size: .; d_call: TRBD1; v_call: TRBV28; j_call: TRBJ1-5; cdr3_aa: CASNPDRETQPQHF; cdr3_nt: TGTGCCAGCAACCCGGACAGGGAGACTCAGCCCCAGCATTTT
clone_size: .; d_call: TRBD2; v_call: TRBV11-2; j_call: TRBJ2-7; cdr3_aa: CASSRPTSHPEQYF; cdr3_nt: TGTGCCAGCAGCCGTCCGACTAGCCACCCTGAGCAGTACTTC
clone_size: .; d_call: TRBD1; v_call: TRBV4-2; j_call: TRBJ1-5; cdr3_aa: CASSVPGQGQEPQHF; cdr3_nt: TGTGCCAGCAGCGTTCCGGGACAGGGTCAAGAGCCCCAGCATTTT
clone_size: .; d_call: TRBD2; v_call: TRBV7-2; j_call: TRBJ2-3; cdr3_aa: CASSSPSGGVVTDTQYF; cdr3_nt: TGTGCCAGCAGCTCCCCTAGCGGGGGGGTGGTCACAGATACGCAGTATTTT
clone_size: .; d_call: TRBD1; v_call: TRBV6-5; j_call: TRBJ2-7; cdr3_aa: CASSYSRDRPYEQYF; cdr3_nt: TGTGCCAGCAGTTACTCCCGGGACAGGCCCTACGAGCAGTACTTC
clone_size: .; d_call: .; v_call: TRBV7-8; j_call: TRBJ2-5; cdr3_aa: CATRARGEETQYF; cdr3_nt: TGTGCCACAAGAGCCAGGGGCGAAGAGACCCAGTACTTC
clone_size: .; d_call: .; v_call: TRBV4-2; j_call: TRBJ1-6; cdr3_aa: CASSQWLGSSYNSPLHF; cdr3_nt: TGTGCCAGCAGCCAGTGGCTTGGGAGCTCCTATAATTCACCCCTCCACTTT